Sequencing of this T cell receptor (beta chain) was carried out in a study of CXCR3-negative and CXCR3-positive naive CD8 T cells. Study-level results: Both naive subsets showed comparably high diversity, and memory CD8+ cells showed much lower diversity. With surface CD5 comparable between naive subsets, TCR strength was estimated using properties derived from the TRB CDR3.

Naive CD8+ T cells were CD45RO-CCR7+CD27+CD95-. Germline V CDR1 and CDR2: SQVTM, ANQGSEA. The CDR3 extends over 13 amino acids. The study made its TRB cDNA libraries by 5' RACE, adding UMI labels. TCRdb re-called the 5' RACE reads and gives one entry per CDR3 protein, without DNA. Its listing shows around 81,000 distinct CDR3 sequences. Comments on this clonotype: Its antigen is as yet unknown.

The clonotype was recovered from a human donor in good health. Some clones in this sample may be carry-over from other donors' samples. V gene TRBV29-1 combines with J gene TRBJ2-7; TCRdb proposes TRBD2, but this gene call is untestable without DNA. Sequencing was carried out using naive CXCR3- CD8+ T cells from blood. This sample's subset: CD45RO-CCR7+CD27+CD95- naive CD8+ T cells lacking CXCR3 (TNR3-). CDR3 residues: CSVEDQGGDEQYF.